These 15 T cell receptor beta chains originate from one sample sequenced in a study of T cell responses to AZD1222 COVID-19 vaccine. Generated by immunoSEQ multiplex PCR, the TCRdb table keeps only in-frame clones and is missing some. Of 70,000 to 85,000 clones in the sample, about 83% are singletons; the top ten hold 1.3%. The source was peripheral blood, collected 28 days after the second AZD1222 dose. The receptors shown here come from an adult who received the AZD1222 COVID-19 vaccine.

The rearrangement uses TRBV9 and TRBJ2-1, with TRBD1 matching over 10 bases. J was trimmed by 7 bases and V by 1 base; bases with no gene match: 5. The CDR3 covers 15 residues. CDR1 SGDLS and CDR2 YYNGEE come from the germline V gene. The DNA for the CDR3 is TGTGCCAGCAGCGTAAGCGGGACAGGGGTAAATGAGCAGTTCTTC. Amino acids: CASSVSGTGVNEQFF.

The chain has TRBV30 and TRBJ2-7; D is undetermined. The CDR3 runs 14 residues. The germline V and J ends were trimmed by 0 bases and 1 base, with 10 bases remaining between them. The germline CDR1 and CDR2 sequences are GTSNPN and SVGIG (reference sequence). The CDR3 loop reads CAWSVLVDSYEQYF. The CDR3 DNA follows: TGTGCCTGGAGTGTATTAGTCGATTCCTACGAGCAGTACTTC.

This clone was seen once. The gene calls are TRBV7-3 and TRBJ1-4; 10 positions agree with TRBD1. The V gene's germline CDR1 is SGHTA and CDR2 FQGTGA. The CDR3 contains 14 residues. J gave up 8 bases and V 7 bases, and 7 bases lay outside the gene matches. This CDR3 is CASKIDRGLEKLFF. CDR3 bases: TGTGCCAGCAAAATAGACAGGGGGCTCGAAAAACTGTTTTTT.

The chain uses TRBV5-4 and TRBJ2-1, with a tentative D call TRBD2 (5 bases). V lost 4 bases, J lost 0 bases, and 14 bases lay in between. CDR1 and CDR2 (germline): SGHNT, YYREEE (reference sequence). CDR3 length: 16 residues. Here the CDR3 DNA reads TGTGCCAGCAGCAAACCACTAGGGAGCTCCTACAATGAGCAGTTCTTC. Protein: CASSKPLGSSYNEQFF.

The rearrangement uses TRBV28 and TRBJ2-7; D gene unclear. The V end was cut by 4 bases, the J end by 5 bases, with 6 bases between. Germline CDR1 reads MDHEN; CDR2 reads SYDVKM. This CDR3 is built from 11 residues. The DNA for the CDR3 is TGTGCCAGCAGTTCGGTCCACGAGCAGTACTTC. It yields the protein CASSSVHEQYF.

The count of this clone is one. The genes are TRBV30 and TRBJ2-3; the D gene could be TRBD1 or TRBD2 (5 bases each). Germline assignment: CDR1 GTSNPN and CDR2 SVGIG (reference sequence). The V end lost 2 bases, the J end lost 1 base, and 13 bases lay between the germline ends. The CDR3 runs 15 residues. In DNA, the CDR3 is TGTGCCTGGAGTCAATCCATGGGGGGCACAGATACGCAGTATTTT. It codes for CAWSQSMGGTDTQYF.

V usage is TRBV25-1 and J usage is TRBJ1-1, with D possibly being TRBD1 (6 bases). From germline, CDR1 is MGHDK and CDR2 SYGVNS. CDR3 length: 15 amino acids. Deletions cut 5 bases from V and 1 base from J, with 14 bases between. The CDR3 protein is CASSPRQDKNTEAFF. As DNA, the CDR3 is TGTGCCAGCAGTCCCCGACAGGATAAGAACACTGAAGCTTTCTTT.

The chain combines TRBV19 with TRBJ2-1; possibly TRBD2 for D (6 bases). The CDR3 is 14 residues long. From germline, CDR1 is LNHDA and CDR2 SQIVND (reference sequence). With 4 bases removed from V and 8 bases from J, the gap between germline ends came to 15 bases. The CDR3 region is CASSTPGLSHEQFF. The CDR3 DNA reads TGTGCCAGTAGTACGCCGGGACTTTCCCATGAGCAGTTCTTC.

The chain joins TRBV10-1 to TRBJ1-5; D uncertain. V lost 7 bases and J lost 3, with 4 bases in between. The CDR3 has 11 residues. Germline values: CDR1 WNHNN, CDR2 SYGVQD (reference sequence). The CDR3 here is CASTDNQPQHF. In nucleotides, the CDR3 is TGCGCCAGCACCGACAATCAGCCCCAGCATTTT.

The J gene is TRBJ2-2, the V gene TRBV30; weak D call: TRBD2 (5 bases). CDR1 is GTSNPN, CDR2 SVGIG, per germline (reference sequence). This CDR3 spans 14 amino acids. With 3 bases removed from V and 0 bases from J, the gap between germline ends came to 8 bases. The CDR3 loop is CAWRWTANTGELFF. CDR3 nucleotides: TGTGCCTGGAGGTGGACTGCGAACACCGGGGAGCTGTTTTTT.

This chain's CDR3 is CASSYPGTSGVNSYEQYF. The DNA for the CDR3 is TGTGCCAGCAGTTACCCCGGGACTAGCGGGGTAAACTCCTACGAGCAGTACTTC. This chain connects TRBV6-2 or TRBV6-3 to TRBJ2-7; 13 bases agree with TRBD2. J was trimmed by 0 bases and V by 2 bases; bases with no gene match: 7. Germline V gene lookup returns CDR1 MNHEY and CDR2 SVGEGT. The CDR3 covers 18 residues.

The J gene is TRBJ2-1, the V gene TRBV7-9; D might be TRBD1 (6 bases). The germline V and J ends were trimmed by 3 bases and 0 bases, with 9 bases remaining between them. Germline V CDR1 and CDR2: SEHNR, FQNEAQ (reference sequence). CDR3 size: 15 residues. For the CDR3, the DNA is TGTGCCAGCAGCTTGGTCAGGGGCTCCTACAATGAGCAGTTCTTC. Protein: CASSLVRGSYNEQFF.

The J gene is TRBJ2-3, the V gene TRBV7-2; 9 nucleotides align to TRBD2. V lost 1 base and J lost 1; bases outside the gene matches: 6. This CDR3 has 17 amino acids. The germline CDR1 and CDR2 sequences are SGHTA and FQGNSA. CDR3 sequence (DNA): TGTGCCAGCAGCTTAGTTAGCGGGAGAAGAGGCACAGATACGCAGTATTTT. This encodes CASSLVSGRRGTDTQYF.

This chain joins TRBV27 and TRBJ2-7; D is unresolved. CDR1 MNHEY and CDR2 SMNVEV come from the germline V gene (reference sequence). V was clipped by 3 bases and J by 2 bases, with 20 bases between them. The CDR3 has 17 amino acids. The CDR3 protein is CASSLAGRRFSAYEQYF. The CDR3 coding sequence is TGTGCCAGCAGTTTGGCCGGAAGACGATTCTCAGCCTACGAGCAGTACTTC.

This sequence joins TRBV7-3 and TRBJ2-2, with D unclear. Germline CDR1 SGHTA, CDR2 FQGTGA. The CDR3 has 16 residues. V was pared by 1 base and J by 8 bases, with 17 bases between. CDR3 residues: CASSLSGRGSWGELFF. As DNA, the CDR3 is TGTGCCAGCAGCTTAAGCGGCCGAGGAAGTTGGGGGGAGCTGTTTTTT.